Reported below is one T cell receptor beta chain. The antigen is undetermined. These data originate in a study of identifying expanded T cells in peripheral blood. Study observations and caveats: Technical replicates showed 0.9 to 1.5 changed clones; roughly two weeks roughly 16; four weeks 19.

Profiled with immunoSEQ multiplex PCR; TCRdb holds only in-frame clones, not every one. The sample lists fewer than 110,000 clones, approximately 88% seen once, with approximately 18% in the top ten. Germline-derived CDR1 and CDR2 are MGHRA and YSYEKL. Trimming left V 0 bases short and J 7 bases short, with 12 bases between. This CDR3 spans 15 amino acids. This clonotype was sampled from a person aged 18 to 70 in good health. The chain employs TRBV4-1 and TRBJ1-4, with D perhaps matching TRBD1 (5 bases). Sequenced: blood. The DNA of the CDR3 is TGCGCCAGCAGCCAAGAATCGGTCGGGGGTGAAAAACTGTTTTTT. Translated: CASSQESVGGEKLFF.